This TCR beta chain was sequenced in a study of blood T cell repertoires in COVID-19. Original processing notes: Amplification of reference gene primers provided the estimated nucleated cell counts. Clones were sequenced by immunoSEQ multiplex PCR, and TCRdb holds only the in-frame ones, with some missing. V, J and clone size are those of that table, while D and trimming were read from the DNA. The data show about 94,000 clones, with roughly four fifths seen just once and approximately 6.8% held by the top ten. This CDR3 has 14 amino acids. V dropped 3 bases and J dropped 5; count of bases not matched to a gene: 6. Germline CDR1 DFQATT, CDR2 SNEGSKA (reference sequence).

The source material was peripheral blood. The chain carries TRBV20-1 and TRBJ2-5, with 10 bases that match TRBD2. This receptor was obtained from a man between 60 and 70 years old with acute or convalescent COVID-19. CDR3 coding DNA: TGCAGTGCTAGTACAGCGGGGGGGCTGGAGACCCAGTACTTC. It yields the protein CSASTAGGLETQYF.